This T cell receptor (beta chain) is drawn from a study of identical twins. Findings and caveats of the study: Conclusions came from cross-sectional statistical analysis, not from following the same donors.

TCRdb recomputed calls from the 5' RACE reads with MiXCR, one row per CDR3 protein. The repertoire holds 1.5 million to 2 million distinct CDR3 sequences, with around 29% as singletons. This clonotype was seen more than once but under ten times. Its antigen is not identified. The V segment lost 6 bases and the J segment 2 bases; nucleotides outside the gene matches: 12. The germline gives CDR1 SQVTM, CDR2 ANQGSEA. The CDR3 loop spans 17 amino acids. The sample taken for sequencing was cord blood. The V call is TRBV29-1, the J call TRBJ2-5, with 13 bases that match TRBD2. This receptor was identified in a newborn girl in good health. The CDR3 DNA is TGCAGCGTCCTTAGACTAGCGGGAGGCCGCCTACAAGAGACCCAGTACTTC. This sequence encodes CSVLRLAGGRLQETQYF.